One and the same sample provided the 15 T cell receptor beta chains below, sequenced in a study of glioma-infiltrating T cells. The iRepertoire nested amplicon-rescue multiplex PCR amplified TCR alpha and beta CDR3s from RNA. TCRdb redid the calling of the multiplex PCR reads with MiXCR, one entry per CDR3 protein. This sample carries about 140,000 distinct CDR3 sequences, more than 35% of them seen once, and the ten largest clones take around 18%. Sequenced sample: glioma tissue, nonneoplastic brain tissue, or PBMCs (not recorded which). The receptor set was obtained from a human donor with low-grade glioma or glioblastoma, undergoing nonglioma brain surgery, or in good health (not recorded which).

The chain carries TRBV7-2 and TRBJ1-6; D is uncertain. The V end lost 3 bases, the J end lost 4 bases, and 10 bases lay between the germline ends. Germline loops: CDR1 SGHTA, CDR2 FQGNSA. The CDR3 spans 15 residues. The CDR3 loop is CASSLDGLYNSPLHF. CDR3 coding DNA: TGTGCCAGCAGCTTGGACGGCCTGTATAATTCACCCCTCCACTTT.

As DNA, the CDR3 is TGCGCCAGCACGAGGGAATACCCGAACACTGAAGCTTTCTTT. Translated, it gives CASTREYPNTEAFF. The chain employs TRBV10-2 and TRBJ1-1; unclear D gene. V was pared by 7 bases and J by 1 base, with 13 bases between. Germline CDR1 WSHSY, CDR2 SAAADI. The CDR3 loop spans 14 amino acids.

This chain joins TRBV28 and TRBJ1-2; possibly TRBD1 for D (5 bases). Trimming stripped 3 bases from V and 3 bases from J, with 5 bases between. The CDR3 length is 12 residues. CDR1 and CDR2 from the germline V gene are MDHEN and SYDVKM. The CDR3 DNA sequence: TGTGCCAGCAGTTTGACAGACTATGGCTACACCTTC. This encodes CASSLTDYGYTF.

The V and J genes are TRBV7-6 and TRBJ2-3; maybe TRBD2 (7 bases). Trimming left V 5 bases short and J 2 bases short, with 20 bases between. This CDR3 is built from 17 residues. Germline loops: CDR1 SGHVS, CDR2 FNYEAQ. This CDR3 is CASSLRWGGQDTDTQYF. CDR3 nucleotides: TGTGCCAGCAGCCTGAGGTGGGGGGGGCAGGACACAGATACGCAGTATTTT.

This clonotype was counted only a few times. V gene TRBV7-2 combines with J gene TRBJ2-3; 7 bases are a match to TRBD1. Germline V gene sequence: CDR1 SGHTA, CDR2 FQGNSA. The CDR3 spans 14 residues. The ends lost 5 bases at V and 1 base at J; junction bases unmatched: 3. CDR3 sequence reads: CASSHGQGTDTQYF. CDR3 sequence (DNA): TGTGCCAGCAGCCATGGACAGGGCACAGATACGCAGTATTTT.

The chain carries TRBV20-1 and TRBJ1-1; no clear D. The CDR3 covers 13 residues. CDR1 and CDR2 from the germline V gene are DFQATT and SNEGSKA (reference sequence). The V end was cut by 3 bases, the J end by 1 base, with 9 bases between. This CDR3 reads CSASVPENTEAFF. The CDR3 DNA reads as TGCAGTGCTAGCGTTCCCGAGAACACTGAAGCTTTCTTT.

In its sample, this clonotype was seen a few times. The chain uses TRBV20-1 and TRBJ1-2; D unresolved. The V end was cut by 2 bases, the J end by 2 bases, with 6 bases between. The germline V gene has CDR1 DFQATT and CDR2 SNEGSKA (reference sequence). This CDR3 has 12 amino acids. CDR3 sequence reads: CSARHQNYGYTF. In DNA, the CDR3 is TGCAGTGCTAGACACCAGAACTATGGCTACACCTTC.

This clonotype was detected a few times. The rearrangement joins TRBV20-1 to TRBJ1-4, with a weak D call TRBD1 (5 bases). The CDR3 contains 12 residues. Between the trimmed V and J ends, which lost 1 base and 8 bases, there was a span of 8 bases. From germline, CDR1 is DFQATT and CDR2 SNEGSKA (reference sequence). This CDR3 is CSARVGEEKLFF. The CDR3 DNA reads TGCAGTGCTAGAGTGGGGGAAGAAAAACTGTTTTTT.

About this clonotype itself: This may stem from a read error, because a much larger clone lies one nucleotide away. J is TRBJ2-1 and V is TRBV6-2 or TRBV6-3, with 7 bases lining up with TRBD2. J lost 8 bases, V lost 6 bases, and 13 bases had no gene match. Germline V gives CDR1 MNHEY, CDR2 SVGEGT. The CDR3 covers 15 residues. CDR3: CASSVGPLSGDEQFF. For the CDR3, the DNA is TGTGCCAGCAGCGTGGGACCCCTAAGCGGGGATGAGCAGTTCTTC.

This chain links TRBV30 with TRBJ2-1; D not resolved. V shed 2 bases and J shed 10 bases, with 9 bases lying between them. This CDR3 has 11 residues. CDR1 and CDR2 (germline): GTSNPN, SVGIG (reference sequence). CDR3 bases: TGTGCCTGGAGTAACCCTTCGGAGCAGTTCTTC. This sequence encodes CAWSNPSEQFF.

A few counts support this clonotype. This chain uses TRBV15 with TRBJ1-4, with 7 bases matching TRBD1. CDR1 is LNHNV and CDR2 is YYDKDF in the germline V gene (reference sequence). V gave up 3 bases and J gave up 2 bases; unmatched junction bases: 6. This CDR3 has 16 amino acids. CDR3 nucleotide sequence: TGTGCCACCAGCAGGGACGACAGGGCTACTAATGAAAAACTGTTTTTT. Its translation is CATSRDDRATNEKLFF.

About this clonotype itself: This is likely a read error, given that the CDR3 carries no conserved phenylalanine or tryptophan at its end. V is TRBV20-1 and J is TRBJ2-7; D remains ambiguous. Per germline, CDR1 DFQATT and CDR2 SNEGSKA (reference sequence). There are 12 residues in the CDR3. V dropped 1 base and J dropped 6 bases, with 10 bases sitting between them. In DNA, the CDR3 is TGCAGTGCTAGAGCAGGATGGGGCGAGCAGTACTCC. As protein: CSARAGWGEQYS.

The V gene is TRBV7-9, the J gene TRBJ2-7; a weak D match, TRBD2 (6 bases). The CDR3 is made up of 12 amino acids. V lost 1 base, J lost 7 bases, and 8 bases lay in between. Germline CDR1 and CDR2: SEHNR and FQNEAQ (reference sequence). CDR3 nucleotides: TGTGCCAGCAGCTTAGGCGGGGTTGAGCAGTACTTC. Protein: CASSLGGVEQYF. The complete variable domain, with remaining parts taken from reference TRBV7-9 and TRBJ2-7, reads DTGVSQNPRHKITKRGQNVTFRCDPISEHNRLYWYRQTLGQGPEFLTYFQNEAQLEKSRLLSDRFSAERPKGSFSTLEIQRTEQGDSAMYLCASSLGGVEQYFGPGTRLTVT.

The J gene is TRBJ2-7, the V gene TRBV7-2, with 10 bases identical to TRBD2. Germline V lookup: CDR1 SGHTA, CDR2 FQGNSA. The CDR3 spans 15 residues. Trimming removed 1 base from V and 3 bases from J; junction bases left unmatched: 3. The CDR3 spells CASSLVASGSYEQYF. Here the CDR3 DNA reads TGTGCCAGCAGCTTAGTAGCTAGCGGGAGCTACGAGCAGTACTTC.

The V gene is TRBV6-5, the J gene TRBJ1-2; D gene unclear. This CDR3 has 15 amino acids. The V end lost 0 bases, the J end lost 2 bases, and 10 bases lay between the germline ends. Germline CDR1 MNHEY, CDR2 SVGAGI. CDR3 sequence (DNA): TGTGCCAGCAGTTACTCCACCTTCTGGAACTATGGCTACACCTTC. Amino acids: CASSYSTFWNYGYTF.